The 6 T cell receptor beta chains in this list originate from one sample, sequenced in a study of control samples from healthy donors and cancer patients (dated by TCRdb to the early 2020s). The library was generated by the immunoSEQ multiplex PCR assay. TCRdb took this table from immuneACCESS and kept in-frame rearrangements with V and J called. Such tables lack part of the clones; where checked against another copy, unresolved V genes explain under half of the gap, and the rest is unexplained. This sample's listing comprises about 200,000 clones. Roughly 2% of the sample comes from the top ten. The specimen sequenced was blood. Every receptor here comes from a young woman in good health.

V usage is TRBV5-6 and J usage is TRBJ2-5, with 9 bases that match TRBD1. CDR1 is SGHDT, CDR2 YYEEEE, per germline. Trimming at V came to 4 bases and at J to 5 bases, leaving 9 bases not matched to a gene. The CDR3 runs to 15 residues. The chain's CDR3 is CASSARGQGRETQYF. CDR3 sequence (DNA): TGTGCCAGCAGCGCTCGGGGACAGGGAAGGGAGACCCAGTACTTC.

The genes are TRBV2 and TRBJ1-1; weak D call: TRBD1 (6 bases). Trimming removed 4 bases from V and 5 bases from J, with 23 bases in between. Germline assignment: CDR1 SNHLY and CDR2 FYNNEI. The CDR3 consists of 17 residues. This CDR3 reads CASSVGAGAVRNTEAFF. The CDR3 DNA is TGTGCCAGCAGTGTAGGGGCAGGGGCGGTTAGAAATACTGAAGCTTTCTTT.

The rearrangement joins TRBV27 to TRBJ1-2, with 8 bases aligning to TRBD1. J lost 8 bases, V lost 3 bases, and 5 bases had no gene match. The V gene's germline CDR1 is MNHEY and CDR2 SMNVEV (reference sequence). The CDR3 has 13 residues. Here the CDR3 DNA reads TGTGCCAGCAGTTTTGACAGGGGAAAGGGCTACACCTTC. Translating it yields CASSFDRGKGYTF.

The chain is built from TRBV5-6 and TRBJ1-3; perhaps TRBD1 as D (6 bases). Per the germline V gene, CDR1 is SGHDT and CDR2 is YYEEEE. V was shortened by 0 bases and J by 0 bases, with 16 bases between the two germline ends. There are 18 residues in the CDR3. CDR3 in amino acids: CASSLAGGLDYSGNTIYF. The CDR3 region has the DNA TGTGCCAGCAGCTTGGCTGGGGGGCTGGACTACTCTGGAAACACCATATATTTT. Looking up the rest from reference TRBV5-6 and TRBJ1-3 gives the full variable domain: DAGVTQSPTHLIKTRGQQVTLRCSPKSGHDTVSWYQQALGQGPQFIFQYYEEEERQRGNFPDRFSGHQFPNYSSELNVNALLLGDSALYLCASSLAGGLDYSGNTIYFGEGSWLTVV.

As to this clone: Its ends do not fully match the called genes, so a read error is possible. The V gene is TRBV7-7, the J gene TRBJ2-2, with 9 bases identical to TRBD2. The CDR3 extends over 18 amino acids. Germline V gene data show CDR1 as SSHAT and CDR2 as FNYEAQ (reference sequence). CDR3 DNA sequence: TGTGCTAGCAGCTTAAATGGCGGGGGGGCCGTGGCCACCGGGGAGCTGTTTTTT. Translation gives CASSLNGGGAVATGELFF.

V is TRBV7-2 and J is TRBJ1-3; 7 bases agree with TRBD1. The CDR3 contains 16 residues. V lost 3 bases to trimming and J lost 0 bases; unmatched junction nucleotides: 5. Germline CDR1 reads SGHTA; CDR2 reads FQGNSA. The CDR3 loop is CASSFRDRSSGNTIYF. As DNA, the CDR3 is TGTGCCAGCAGCTTCCGGGACAGATCCTCTGGAAACACCATATATTTT.